These T cell receptor beta chains were read from a single sample in a study of cytomegalovirus exposure and HLA in healthy donors. The repertoire was sequenced with immunoSEQ multiplex PCR; TCRdb's copy has only in-frame clones and lacks some. Here the sample table reports tens of thousands of clones. Sequenced sample: PBMCs. These TCRs come from a woman between 35 and 50 years old in good health and CMV-seropositive. Each CDR3 is given with its conserved first and last residue. D genes are given only for firm matches. Clone size is shown for a subset of rows, as once, few, many or a class of expanded clone.

d_gene	abundance	v_gene	j_gene	CDR3nt	CDR3aa
NA	NA	TRBV6-5	TRBJ2-7	TGTGCCAGCAGTCCAGGGTTGGGGTACGAGCAGTACTTC	CASSPGLGYEQYF
NA	NA	TRBV7-9	TRBJ2-5	TGTGCCAGCAGCCCTACCAAGCTATACCAAGAGACCCAGTACTTC	CASSPTKLYQETQYF
NA	NA	TRBV5-1	TRBJ1-2	TGCGCCAGCAGCTTGGTGCTTGGTGACACGTATGGCTACACCTTC	CASSLVLGDTYGYTF
NA	NA	TRBV5-1	TRBJ2-3	TGCGCCAGCAGCTTGGAATACACAGATACGCAGTATTTT	CASSLEYTDTQYF
NA	NA	TRBV5-6	TRBJ1-1	TGTGCCAGCATTCGCCGGGACGGGGGCACTGAAGCTTTCTTT	CASIRRDGGTEAFF
NA	NA	TRBV9	TRBJ1-1	TGTGCCAGCAGCCCGGGAGCGGTGATAATGAACACTGAAGCTTTCTTT	CASSPGAVIMNTEAFF
TRBD1	NA	TRBV19	TRBJ1-2	TGTGCCAGTAGTATCGGACAGGGATGGGGCTACACCTTC	CASSIGQGWGYTF
NA	medium-sized	TRBV19	TRBJ2-1	TGTGCCAGTAACTACCCGGATGAGCAGTTCTTC	CASNYPDEQFF
TRBD1	NA	TRBV19	TRBJ1-1	TGTGCCAGTAGTTGGGACAGGGTCACTGAAGCTTTCTTT	CASSWDRVTEAFF
NA	NA	TRBV2	TRBJ2-7	TGTGCCACCCAAGAGGGCTCCTACGAGCAGTACTTC	CATQEGSYEQYF
TRBD1	NA	TRBV28	TRBJ1-1	TGTGCCAGCAGACTCACGGACAGGGGGTTCACTGAAGCTTTCTTT	CASRLTDRGFTEAFF
TRBD1	NA	TRBV4-3	TRBJ2-7	TGCGCCAGCAGCCTAGGACAGGGGAAGTACGAGCAGTACTTC	CASSLGQGKYEQYF
NA	NA	TRBV7-2	TRBJ2-7	TGTGCCAGCAGCTTTGAGACTGCTCTCTACGAGCAGTACTTC	CASSFETALYEQYF
TRBD2	NA	TRBV30	TRBJ2-2	TGTGCCTGCCCACATAGCGGGGGGGTCACCGGGGAGCTGTTTTTT	CACPHSGGVTGELFF
NA	NA	TRBV6-5	TRBJ1-4	TGTGCCAGCAGTTACTCGGGAGCAACTAATGAAAAACTGTTTTTT	CASSYSGATNEKLFF
TRBD1	NA	TRBV7-9	TRBJ1-1	TGTGCCAGCACCGGGCGGCAGGGGGAGACTGAAGCTTTCTTT	CASTGRQGETEAFF
TRBD1	NA	TRBV27	TRBJ2-7	TGTGCCAGCTTTGGCAGGGGGCTTAGCGACGAGCAGTACTTC	CASFGRGLSDEQYF
NA	NA	TRBV27	TRBJ1-1	TGTGCCAGCAGTTTTGCGGAGACCTACACTGAAGCTTTCTTT	CASSFAETYTEAFF
NA	NA	TRBV6-5	TRBJ1-6	TGTGCCAGCAGTTTCCGTAATTCACCCCTCCACTTT	CASSFRNSPLHF
TRBD1	NA	TRBV5-4	TRBJ2-2	TGTGCCAGCAGTGCCGACAGGGGGAACACCGGGGAGCTGTTTTTT	CASSADRGNTGELFF
TRBD2	NA	TRBV18	TRBJ2-7	TGTGCCAGCTCACAGGTTAGCGGGGGACCGAACTCCTACGAGCAGTACTTC	CASSQVSGGPNSYEQYF
NA	NA	TRBV7-2	TRBJ1-5	TGTGCCAGCAGCCCTGTATCGGGGGTAGATCAGCCCCAGCATTTT	CASSPVSGVDQPQHF
NA	NA	TRBV27	TRBJ2-7	TGTGCCAGCAGGAGACAAGGGAGCTACGAGCAGTACTTC	CASRRQGSYEQYF
TRBD1	NA	TRBV2	TRBJ1-2	TGTGCCAGTCGACAAACAGGGGGGAGCACCTTC	CASRQTGGSTF
NA	NA	TRBV19	TRBJ2-2	TGTGCCAGTAGTCGGCAGGGTGCCGGGGAGCTGTTTTTT	CASSRQGAGELFF
TRBD1	NA	TRBV27	TRBJ2-7	TGTGCCAGCAGTTTAATAGGGACAGATTACGAGCAGTACTTC	CASSLIGTDYEQYF
NA	NA	TRBV11-2	TRBJ2-1	TGTGCCAGCAGCCCCCGGCTAAGCGCGGCCTTGGATGAGCAGTTCTTC	CASSPRLSAALDEQFF
TRBD1	NA	TRBV10-2	TRBJ2-2	TGCGCCACCCGGACAGGCACCGGGGAGCTGTTTTTT	CATRTGTGELFF
TRBD1	NA	TRBV19	TRBJ1-5	TGTGCCAGTAGCGGACTTACAGGGGGTCCCCAGCATTTT	CASSGLTGGPQHF
NA	NA	TRBV6-1	TRBJ1-5	TGTGCCAGCAGTGGCACAGGGCTCAATCAGCCCCAGCATTTT	CASSGTGLNQPQHF
TRBD1	NA	TRBV28	TRBJ1-6	TGTGCCAGCAGTTTATGGGACAGGGAGCGTTCACCCCTCCACTTT	CASSLWDRERSPLHF